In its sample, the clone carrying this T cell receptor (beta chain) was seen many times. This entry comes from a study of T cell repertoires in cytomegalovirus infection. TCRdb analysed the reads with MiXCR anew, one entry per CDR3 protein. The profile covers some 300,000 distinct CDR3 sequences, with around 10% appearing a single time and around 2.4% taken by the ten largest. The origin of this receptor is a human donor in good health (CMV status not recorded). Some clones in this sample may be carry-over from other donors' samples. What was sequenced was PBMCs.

CDR3 in DNA: TGTGCCAGCAGCCCGGGACAGGGGGTTCTCGCCTCCTACGAGCAGTACGTC. Translation gives CASSPGQGVLASYEQYV. V usage is TRBV2 and J usage is TRBJ2-7; TRBD1 matches 11 bases. The germline CDR1 and CDR2 sequences are SNHLY and FYNNEI. This CDR3 region has 17 residues. With 6 bases clipped from V and 0 bases from J, the junction kept 10 bases outside the gene matches.